This TCR beta chain stems from a study of glioma-infiltrating T cells. Turning to this clonotype: Since the CDR3 does not end with the conserved phenylalanine or tryptophan, this likely comes from a read error.

The CDR3 runs 17 residues. Germline V gene lookup returns CDR1 MNHNS and CDR2 SASEGT. The junction had 11 bases not matched to a gene; V was cut back by 6 bases and J by 7 bases. Amplification of TCR alpha and beta CDR3 regions from RNA used iRepertoire nested multiplex PCR. TCRdb re-analysed the multiplex PCR reads in MiXCR, keeping a single row per CDR3 protein. The sample lists over 80,000 distinct CDR3 sequences; about 37% were seen once. The chain recombines TRBV6-1 with TRBJ2-1, with 14 positions matching TRBD2. Specimen: glioma tissue, nonneoplastic brain tissue, or PBMCs (not recorded which). This clonotype originated in a human donor with low-grade glioma or glioblastoma, undergoing nonglioma brain surgery, or in good health (not recorded which). The CDR3 sequence is CASSLWGTSGSKNEQFS. The CDR3 DNA reads as TGTGCCAGCAGCCTATGGGGGACTAGCGGGAGCAAAAATGAGCAGTTCTCC.